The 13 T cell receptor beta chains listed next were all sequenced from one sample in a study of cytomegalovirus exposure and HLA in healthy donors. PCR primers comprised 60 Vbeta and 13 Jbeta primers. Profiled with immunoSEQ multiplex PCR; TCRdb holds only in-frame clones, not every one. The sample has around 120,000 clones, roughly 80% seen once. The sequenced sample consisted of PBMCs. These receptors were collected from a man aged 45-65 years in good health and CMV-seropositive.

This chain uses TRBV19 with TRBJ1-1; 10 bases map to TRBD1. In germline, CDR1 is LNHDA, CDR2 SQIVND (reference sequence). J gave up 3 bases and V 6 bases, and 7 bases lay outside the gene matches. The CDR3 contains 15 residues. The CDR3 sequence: CASSLKDRGDTEAFF. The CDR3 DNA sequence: TGTGCCAGTAGCCTGAAGGACAGGGGGGACACTGAAGCTTTCTTT.

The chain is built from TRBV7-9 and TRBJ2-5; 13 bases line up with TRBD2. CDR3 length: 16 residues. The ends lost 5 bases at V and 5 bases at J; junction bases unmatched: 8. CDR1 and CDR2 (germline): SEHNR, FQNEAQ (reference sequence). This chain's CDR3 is CASSLGTSGMGETQYF. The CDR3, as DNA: TGTGCCAGCAGCCTTGGGACTAGCGGGATGGGGGAGACCCAGTACTTC.

The CDR3, as DNA: TGTGCCAGCAGTTGGCGACGGGACTATGGCTACACCTTC. Its translation is CASSWRRDYGYTF. The V call is TRBV6-6, the J call TRBJ1-2; D is unclear. The germline V and J ends were trimmed by 4 bases and 3 bases, with 9 bases remaining between them. Germline values: CDR1 MNHNY, CDR2 SVGAGI (reference sequence). The CDR3 contains 13 residues.

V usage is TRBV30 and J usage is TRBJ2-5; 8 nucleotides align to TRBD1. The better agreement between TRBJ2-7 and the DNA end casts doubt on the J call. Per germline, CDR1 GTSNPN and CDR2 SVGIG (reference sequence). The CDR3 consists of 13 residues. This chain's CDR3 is CAWRKQGVYEQYF. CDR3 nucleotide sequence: TGTGCCTGGAGGAAACAGGGGGTCTACGAGCAGTACTTC.

CDR3 protein: CACRGNRAYEQYF. DNA of the CDR3: TGTGCCTGCCGAGGGAACAGGGCGTACGAGCAGTACTTC. V and J are TRBV30 and TRBJ2-7, with D possibly TRBD1 on 6 matching bases. Germline V lookup: CDR1 GTSNPN, CDR2 SVGIG (reference sequence). The V end lost 6 bases, the J end lost 4 bases, and 16 bases lay between the germline ends. CDR3 size: 13 residues. Full variable domain (remainder filled in from reference TRBV30 and TRBJ2-7): SQTIHQWPATLVQPVGSPLSLECTVEGTSNPNLYWYRQAAGRGLQLLFYSVGIGQISSEVPQNLSASRPQDRQFILSSKKLLLSDSGFYLCACRGNRAYEQYFGPGTRLTVT.

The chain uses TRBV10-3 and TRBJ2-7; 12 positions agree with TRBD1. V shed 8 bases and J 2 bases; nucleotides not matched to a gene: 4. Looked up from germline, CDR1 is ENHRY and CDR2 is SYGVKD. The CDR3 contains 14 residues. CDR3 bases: TGTGCCATCGGGGGGACAGGGGGCCCCTACGAGCAGTACTTC. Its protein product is CAIGGTGGPYEQYF.

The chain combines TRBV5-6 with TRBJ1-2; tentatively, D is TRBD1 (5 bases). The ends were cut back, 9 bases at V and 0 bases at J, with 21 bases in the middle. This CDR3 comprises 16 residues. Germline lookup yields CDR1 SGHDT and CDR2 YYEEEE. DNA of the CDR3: TGTGCCACCTCGCCTGGAGTGGGGCGAGCTAACTATGGCTACACCTTC. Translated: CATSPGVGRANYGYTF.

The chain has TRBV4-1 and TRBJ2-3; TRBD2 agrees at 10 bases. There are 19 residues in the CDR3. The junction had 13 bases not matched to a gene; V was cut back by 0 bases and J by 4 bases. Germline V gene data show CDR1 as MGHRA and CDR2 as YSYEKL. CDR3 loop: CASSQELGPLAGVADTQYF. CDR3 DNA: TGCGCCAGCAGCCAAGAACTCGGTCCCCTAGCGGGAGTGGCAGATACGCAGTATTTT.

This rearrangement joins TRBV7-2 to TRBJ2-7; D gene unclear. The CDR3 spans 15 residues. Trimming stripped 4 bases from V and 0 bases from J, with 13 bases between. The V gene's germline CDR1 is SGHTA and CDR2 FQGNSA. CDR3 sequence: CASSSTRTRSYEQYF. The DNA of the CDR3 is TGTGCCAGCAGCTCCACTCGTACCCGCTCCTACGAGCAGTACTTC.

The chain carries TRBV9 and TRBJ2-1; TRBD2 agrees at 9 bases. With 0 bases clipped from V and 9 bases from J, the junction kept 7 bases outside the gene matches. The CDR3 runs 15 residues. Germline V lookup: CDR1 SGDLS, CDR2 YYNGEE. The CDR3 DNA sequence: TGTGCCAGCAGCGTAGTTAGCGGGAGTTTTGGTGAGCAGTTCTTC. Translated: CASSVVSGSFGEQFF.

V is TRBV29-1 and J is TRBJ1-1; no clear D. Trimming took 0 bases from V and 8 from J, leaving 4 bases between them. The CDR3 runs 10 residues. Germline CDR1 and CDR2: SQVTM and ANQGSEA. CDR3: CSVEDKEAFF. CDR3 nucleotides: TGCAGCGTTGAAGATAAAGAAGCTTTCTTT.

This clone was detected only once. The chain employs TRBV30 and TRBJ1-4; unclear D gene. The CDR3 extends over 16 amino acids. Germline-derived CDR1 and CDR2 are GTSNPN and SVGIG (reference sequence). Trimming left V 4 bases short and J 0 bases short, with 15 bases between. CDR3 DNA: TGTGCCTGGAAAAGAACAGCCCTTGCAACTAATGAAAAACTGTTTTTT. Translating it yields CAWKRTALATNEKLFF.

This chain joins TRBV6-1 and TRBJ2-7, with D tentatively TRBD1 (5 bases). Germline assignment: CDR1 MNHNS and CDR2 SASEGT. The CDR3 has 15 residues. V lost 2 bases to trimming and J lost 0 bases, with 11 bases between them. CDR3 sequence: CASSEYTGSSYEQYF. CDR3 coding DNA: TGTGCCAGCAGTGAATACACAGGAAGCTCCTACGAGCAGTACTTC.